The 32 T cell receptor beta chains reported below all come from one sample, sequenced in a study of CD8+CD57+ T cells in acquired aplastic anemia. Profiles of TCR beta VDJ and CDR3 were generated from a genomic DNA template. A single record per CDR3 protein comes from TCRdb applying MiXCR to the reads. The sample comprises hundreds of thousands of distinct CDR3 sequences, about two thirds of which are singletons, and less than 4% rests with the top ten. Sequencing was performed on sorted CD4+, CD8+, or CD8+CD57+ T cells (not recorded which) from PBMCs. These receptor sequences come from a human donor in good health, serving as a control.

This clonotype was counted only a few times. This chain joins TRBV29-1 and TRBJ1-1; 7 nucleotides align to TRBD1. Germline assignment: CDR1 SQVTM and CDR2 ANQGSEA. The CDR3 sequence is 13 residues long. After removal of 7 bases from V and 1 base from J, the junction contained 6 bases not matched to a gene. The CDR3 reads CSGQEGANTEAFF. CDR3 nucleotide sequence: TGCAGCGGGCAGGAGGGGGCGAACACTGAAGCTTTCTTT. Supplemented by reference TRBV29-1 and TRBJ1-1, the full variable domain reads SAVISQKPSRDICQRGTSLTIQCQVDSQVTMMFWYRQQPGQSLTLIATANQGSEATYESGFVIDKFPISRPNLTFSTLTVSNMSPEDSSIYLCSGQEGANTEAFFGQGTRLTVV.

This chain joins TRBV12-5 and TRBJ1-6, with D possibly being TRBD1 (6 bases). This CDR3 is built from 16 residues. CDR1 LGHNT and CDR2 FRNRAP come from the germline V gene. The CDR3 here is CASSRGGQASISPLHF. The CDR3 DNA sequence: TGTGCCAGCAGCCGAGGGGGTCAGGCCTCTATCTCACCCCTCCACTTT.

The V gene is TRBV2, the J gene TRBJ2-5, with 7 nucleotides matching TRBD1. The CDR3 consists of 14 residues. The germline gives CDR1 SNHLY, CDR2 FYNNEI. Unmatched junction bases numbered 7, after V lost 7 bases and J lost 2 bases. The CDR3: CASIPGTVQETQYF. The CDR3 bases are TGTGCCAGCATTCCCGGGACAGTTCAAGAGACCCAGTACTTC.

As concerns this clonotype: One junction end disagrees with the germline gene, perhaps due to a read error. The rearrangement uses TRBV12-3 or TRBV12-4 and TRBJ2-7; D is perhaps TRBD1 (6 bases). This CDR3 region has 16 residues. The CDR3: CASSLERGQGTYEQYF. The CDR3 DNA reads TGCGCCAGCAGTTTGGAGCGCGGGCAGGGGACCTACGAGCAGTACTTC.

The table lists this clonotype with many counts. The J gene is TRBJ2-3, the V gene TRBV5-6; 10 nucleotides agree with TRBD1. From germline, CDR1 is SGHDT and CDR2 YYEEEE. The J segment lost 5 bases and the V segment lost 2 bases, leaving 8 bases of the junction unmatched. The CDR3 has 16 amino acids. The CDR3 region has the DNA TGTGCCAGCAGCTTTAGTATGGGACAGGGGATAGATACGCAGTATTTT. This encodes CASSFSMGQGIDTQYF.

Of note for this clonotype: At one end the junction does not follow the germline gene, possibly because of a read error. The J gene is TRBJ2-7, the V gene TRBV9; D could derive from TRBD1 or TRBD2 (7 bases each). Germline V gene data show CDR1 as SGDLS and CDR2 as YYNGEE. This CDR3 has 15 amino acids. CDR3 sequence (DNA): TGTGCCAGCAGCTACCGACGGGACAGCGGGAACACCGAGTTCTTC. Its protein product is CASSYRRDSGNTEFF.

V is TRBV12-3 or TRBV12-4 and J is TRBJ1-1; no clear D. V lost 7 bases and J lost 5, with 17 bases in between. This CDR3 contains 14 residues. CDR3 sequence (DNA): TGTGCCAGCACTGCGAGTTCCTTGGGGACTGAAGCTTTCTTT. It translates to CASTASSLGTEAFF.

This chain joins TRBV7-8 and TRBJ2-5, with a possible D match to TRBD1 (6 bases). The CDR3 has 15 residues. Trimming removed 5 bases from V and 4 bases from J, with 17 bases in between. CDR1 is SGHVS, CDR2 FQNEAQ, per germline. The CDR3 bases are TGTGCCAGCAGCACTGGGACAAGGGGTCGAGAGACCCAGTACTTC. Translated, it gives CASSTGTRGRETQYF.

This clonotype was counted at least ten times. The chain is built from TRBV6-2 or TRBV6-3 and TRBJ1-4; D is possibly TRBD1 (6 bases). The germline V gene encodes CDR1 MNHEY and CDR2 SVGEGT. The CDR3 loop spans 16 amino acids. Trimming shortened V by 6 bases and J by 5 bases, and 19 bases separated the two germline ends. CDR3 in amino acids: CASRSTGARGNEKLFF. CDR3 nucleotides: TGTGCCAGCAGATCGACGGGGGCGCGAGGGAATGAAAAACTGTTTTTT.

The V gene is TRBV7-3, the J gene TRBJ1-4; no definite D call. The ends were cut back, 3 bases at V and 8 bases at J, with 19 bases in the middle. From germline, CDR1 is SGHTA and CDR2 FQGTGA. The CDR3 has 16 amino acids. Here the CDR3 reads CASSLVRAGSVEKLFF. As DNA, the CDR3 is TGTGCCAGCAGCTTGGTACGAGCGGGCAGCGTAGAAAAACTGTTTTTT.

The V and J genes are TRBV9 and TRBJ1-3; D not certain. The CDR3 runs 16 residues. Germline CDR1 is SGDLS and CDR2 is YYNGEE. Trimming left V 5 bases short and J 11 bases short, with 26 bases between. This chain's CDR3 is CASSAGWGRRGKAIYF. In nucleotides, the CDR3 is TGTGCCAGCAGTGCAGGATGGGGAAGACGTGGAAAAGCCATATATTTT.

The rearrangement links TRBV11-2 to TRBJ2-7; possibly TRBD1 for D (6 bases). This CDR3 has 15 residues. The V gene lost 5 bases and the J gene lost 5 bases, with 19 bases spanning the gap. Germline V gene lookup returns CDR1 SGHAT and CDR2 FQNNGV. The chain's CDR3 is CASSPKDRQGNEQYF. The CDR3 DNA sequence: TGTGCCAGCAGCCCAAAAGACAGGCAGGGGAACGAGCAGTACTTC.

In this sample, this clonotype turned up many times. CDR3 sequence reads: CSAIATGGNAGEQYF. CDR3 sequence (DNA): TGCAGCGCTATCGCGACAGGGGGCAATGCCGGCGAGCAGTACTTC. The V call is TRBV29-1, the J call TRBJ2-7; the match to TRBD1 covers 10 bases. Trimming took 7 bases from V and 6 from J; bases not matched to a gene: 15. From germline, CDR1 is SQVTM and CDR2 ANQGSEA. The CDR3 consists of 15 residues.

This clonotype was picked up many times. One end of the junction does not line up with germline, which may come from a read error. The gene calls are TRBV6-1 and TRBJ1-1, with 7 nucleotides matching TRBD1. Germline assignment: CDR1 MNHNS and CDR2 SASEGT. This CDR3 is built from 13 residues. CDR3 protein: CATLYTGDTETFF. In DNA, the CDR3 is TGTGCCACCCTCTATACAGGGGACACTGAAACTTTCTTT.

V is TRBV5-6 and J is TRBJ1-6, with a tentative D call TRBD1 (5 bases). This CDR3 is 15 amino acids long. Trimming left V 2 bases short and J 7 bases short, with 13 bases between. In germline, CDR1 is SGHDT, CDR2 YYEEEE. The CDR3 nucleotides read TGTGCCAGCAGCTTAATGGGGGGGGGAAATTCACCCCTCCACTTT. Translated: CASSLMGGGNSPLHF.

The chain has TRBV7-2 and TRBJ2-7; tentatively, D is TRBD2 (6 bases). From germline, CDR1 is SGHTA and CDR2 FQGNSA. The CDR3 loop spans 15 amino acids. The germline V and J ends were trimmed by 4 bases and 2 bases, with 15 bases remaining between them. The DNA for the CDR3 is TGTGCCAGCAGCTGGACCGGGACTGGAACCTACGAGCAGTACTTC. This gives the protein CASSWTGTGTYEQYF.

To note about this clonotype: A junction boundary mismatches the germline segment, possibly from a read error. This chain uses TRBV19 with TRBJ1-2; TRBD1 agrees at 7 bases. The CDR3 runs to 14 residues. Germline CDR1 and CDR2: LNHDA and SQIVND (reference sequence). The CDR3 protein is CAISPRDSRYPLPF. CDR3 coding DNA: TGTGCCATTAGTCCGCGGGACAGTCGCTATCCCCTCCCCTTC.

The gene calls are TRBV7-2 and TRBJ2-1; D unclear. The J call is doubtful: the DNA matches TRBJ2-7 better. There are 13 residues in the CDR3. Germline CDR1 is SGHTA and CDR2 is FQGNSA. CDR3 nucleotides: TGTGCCAGCAGCTTGTTCAGAGGCGATGAGCAGTACTTC. Amino acid sequence: CASSLFRGDEQYF.

V gene TRBV7-9 combines with J gene TRBJ1-3, with D hard to call. The CDR3 runs to 15 residues. CDR1 and CDR2 (germline): SEHNR, FQNEAQ (reference sequence). V shed 5 bases and J shed 15 bases, with 26 bases lying between them. The CDR3 loop reads CASSPTLYAENFRYF. CDR3 coding DNA: TGTGCCAGCAGCCCTACACTGTACGCGGAGAACTTCAGATATTTT.

This clonotype has a single count. V usage is TRBV7-2 and J usage is TRBJ2-1, with TRBD2 identical over 7 bases. The germline V gene encodes CDR1 SGHTA and CDR2 FQGNSA. The CDR3 sequence is 13 residues long. V trimming: 6 bases; J trimming: 9 bases; junction bases outside the gene matches: 8. CDR3 sequence (DNA): TGTGCCAGCAGAGGACTAGTTCCGGGTGAGCAGTTCTTC. Its translation is CASRGLVPGEQFF.

The rearrangement uses TRBV7-2 and TRBJ2-7; D perhaps matches TRBD1 (5 bases). V was shortened by 0 bases and J by 3 bases, with 12 bases between the two germline ends. The CDR3 has 15 amino acids. Looked up from germline, CDR1 is SGHTA and CDR2 is FQGNSA. CDR3 in DNA: TGTGCCAGCAGCTTAGCGGGGCTTTTGGACTACGAGCAGTACTTC. Amino acids: CASSLAGLLDYEQYF.

The gene calls are TRBV6-1 and TRBJ2-1, with D unresolved. V lost 5 bases and J 7 bases, leaving 12 bases between the germline ends. The CDR3 is 13 residues long. Germline lookup yields CDR1 MNHNS and CDR2 SASEGT. Here the CDR3 DNA reads TGTGCCAGCAGTACCAGCCTCGGGAATGAGCAGTTCTTC. Encoded protein: CASSTSLGNEQFF.

In this sample, this clonotype turned up a few times. The genes are TRBV29-1 and TRBJ1-2; perhaps TRBD1 as D (5 bases). Germline V lookup: CDR1 SQVTM, CDR2 ANQGSEA. The CDR3 is 14 amino acids. The V end lost 8 bases, the J end lost 7 bases, and 23 bases lay between the germline ends. The CDR3 bases are TGCAGCCCGAGGAGGGACCCGACCCTTTCTGGCTACACCTTC. Protein sequence: CSPRRDPTLSGYTF.

Remarks on this clonotype: An end of the junction differs from the germline gene, which may be a read error. The J gene is TRBJ1-1, the V gene TRBV5-1; D remains unclear. The CDR3 consists of 13 residues. Germline lookup yields CDR1 SGHRS and CDR2 YFSETQ. CDR3 protein: CASSLYLFMEAFF. The CDR3 DNA is TGTGCCAGCAGCTTATATCTGTTCATGGAAGCTTTCTTT.

In DNA, the CDR3 is TGTGCCACCAGTGATTCCACGACAGAGAACTATGGCTACACCTTC. This codes for CATSDSTTENYGYTF. The rearrangement uses TRBV24-1 and TRBJ1-2, with TRBD1 as a possible D gene (5 bases). Germline V CDR1 and CDR2: KGHDR, SFDVKD. The CDR3 has 15 amino acids. Trimming stripped 2 bases from V and 2 bases from J, with 11 bases between.

This chain's CDR3 is CASSPARGSCDQYF. DNA for the CDR3: TGTGCCAGCAGCCCAGCTCGGGGCTCCTGCGATCAGTACTTC. The chain employs TRBV7-2 and TRBJ2-7; D may correspond to TRBD1 or TRBD2 (5 bases each). The CDR3 has 14 residues. CDR1 SGHTA and CDR2 FQGNSA come from the germline V gene. V dropped 5 bases and J dropped 10 bases, with 21 bases sitting between them.

The genes are TRBV12-3 or TRBV12-4 and TRBJ1-5; the D is unclear. This CDR3 is built from 13 residues. The V end lost 6 bases, the J end lost 4 bases, and 10 bases lay between the germline ends. The CDR3 region is CASSILQNQPQHF. DNA for the CDR3: TGTGCCAGCAGCATTTTACAGAATCAGCCCCAGCATTTT.

This clonotype has a count of ten or more. This chain joins TRBV27 and TRBJ1-6; D unresolved. Germline CDR1 MNHEY, CDR2 SMNVEV (reference sequence). V lost 1 base, J lost 14 bases, and 9 bases lay in between. CDR3 length: 12 amino acids. The CDR3 sequence: CASSLLGSALHF. CDR3 coding DNA: TGTGCCAGCAGTTTATTGGGAAGCGCCCTCCACTTT.

A word on this clonotype: This is likely a read error, given that the CDR3 carries no conserved phenylalanine or tryptophan at its end. The chain employs TRBV7-3 and TRBJ1-6; unclear D gene. CDR1 and CDR2 (germline): SGHTA, FQGTGA. This CDR3 is built from 13 residues. V was cut by 3 bases and J by 13 bases, with 13 bases left in between. Here the CDR3 reads CASSFAYNAPLHY. CDR3 sequence (DNA): TGTGCCAGCAGCTTCGCTTACAATGCCCCCCTCCACTAT.

This sequence joins TRBV5-1 and TRBJ2-3; no reliable D call. This CDR3 has 14 residues. The V end was cut by 6 bases, the J end by 6 bases, with 17 bases between. Germline V CDR1 and CDR2: SGHRS, YFSETQ. The CDR3 sequence is CASNLAGTADTQYF. The CDR3 DNA reads as TGCGCCAGCAACCTCGCAGGTACCGCGGATACGCAGTATTTT.

With respect to this clonotype: Because the CDR3's place on the DNA is in doubt, the DNA is left out and the CDR3 is given as listed by TCRdb. This chain joins TRBV7-4 and TRBJ2-3; TRBD1, the table's D call, lacks a check against the DNA. CDR1 is SGHVT, CDR2 SQSDAQ, per germline. The CDR3 is 14 residues long, ends included. The CDR3 loop reads CASLGCPQIRSIFF.

This clonotype was found many times. The V and J genes are TRBV20-1 and TRBJ2-7; no reliable D call. Germline V CDR1 and CDR2: DFQATT, SNEGSKA (reference sequence). The CDR3 sequence is 14 residues long. V was clipped by 1 base and J by 2 bases, with 12 bases between them. The CDR3 is CSARVASSPYEQYF. DNA for the CDR3: TGCAGTGCTAGAGTAGCCTCCTCTCCCTACGAGCAGTACTTC.